This T cell receptor (beta chain) was sequenced during a study of patients and donors after allogeneic stem cell transplantation. V gave up 5 bases and J gave up 3 bases, with 10 bases separating them. This CDR3 is built from 13 residues. CDR1 is KGHSH, CDR2 LQKENI, per germline. TCRdb re-called the RT-PCR reads through MiXCR, storing one row per CDR3 protein. This sample yields some 2,500 distinct CDR3 sequences, of which approximately 7.9% are seen a single time; less than 30% belongs to the top ten. The specimen sequenced was blood, either unsorted or a sorted T cell fraction (not recorded which). This chain connects TRBV18 to TRBJ2-5; D perhaps matches TRBD2 (6 bases). This TCR was sampled from a human donor who was either an allogeneic HSCT recipient or a stem cell or donor lymphocyte infusion donor (not recorded which). It is not recorded whose cells these are; they may come from a transplant donor. CDR3 amino acids: CASSERREETQYF. The CDR3 region has the DNA TGTGCCAGCTCAGAAAGGAGGGAAGAGACCCAGTACTTC.